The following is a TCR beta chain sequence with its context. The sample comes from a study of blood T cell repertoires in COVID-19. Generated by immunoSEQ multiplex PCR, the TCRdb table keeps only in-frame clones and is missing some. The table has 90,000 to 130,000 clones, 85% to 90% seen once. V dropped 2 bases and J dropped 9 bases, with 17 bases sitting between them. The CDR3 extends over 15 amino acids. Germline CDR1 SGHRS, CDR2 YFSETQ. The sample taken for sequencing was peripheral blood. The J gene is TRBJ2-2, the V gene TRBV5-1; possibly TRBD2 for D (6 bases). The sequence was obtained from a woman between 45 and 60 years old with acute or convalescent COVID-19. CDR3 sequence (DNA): TGCGCCAGCAGCTTCGGGACTGGGTCGCCCCGGGAGCTGTTTTTT. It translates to CASSFGTGSPRELFF.